Listed here are 21 T cell receptor beta chains from one sample, sequenced in a study of identifying expanded T cells in peripheral blood. The repertoire was sequenced with immunoSEQ multiplex PCR; TCRdb's copy has only in-frame clones and lacks some. This sample yields about 97,000 clones, of which 87% are seen a single time; 17% belongs to the top ten. Sequenced sample: blood. These receptors all stem from a person aged 18 to 70 in good health.

The V call is TRBV6-1, the J call TRBJ2-7, with 7 bases that match TRBD2. Germline V CDR1 and CDR2: MNHNS, SASEGT. Unmatched junction bases numbered 10, after V lost 6 bases and J lost 5 bases. There are 14 residues in the CDR3. The DNA for the CDR3 is TGTGCCAGCAGCATTTCAATTACTAGCGACGAGCAGTACTTC. This gives the protein CASSISITSDEQYF.

The chain combines TRBV20-1 with TRBJ2-7; no clear D gene. The CDR3 sequence is 11 residues long. V dropped 6 bases and J dropped 0 bases, with 6 bases sitting between them. Germline CDR1 DFQATT, CDR2 SNEGSKA (reference sequence). CDR3 sequence (DNA): TGCAGTGCCCCCGACTCCTACGAGCAGTACTTC. Residues: CSAPDSYEQYF.

J is TRBJ2-7 and V is TRBV27; 8 nucleotides match TRBD1. The CDR3 is 14 amino acids. V was pared by 3 bases and J by 6 bases, with 7 bases of the junction left unmatched. Per the germline V gene, CDR1 is MNHEY and CDR2 is SMNVEV (reference sequence). DNA of the CDR3: TGTGCCAGCAGTTTGCAGGGGGCGGCCTCCGAGCAGTACTTC. Translated: CASSLQGAASEQYF.

This CDR3 reads CASSPRQGSNTGELFF. CDR3 nucleotide sequence: TGCGCCAGCAGCCCCCGACAGGGTTCGAACACCGGGGAGCTGTTTTTT. The chain employs TRBV5-1 and TRBJ2-2; 7 bases match TRBD1. This CDR3 is 16 amino acids long. Per the germline V gene, CDR1 is SGHRS and CDR2 is YFSETQ. V lost 4 bases and J lost 0; bases outside the gene matches: 6.

The chain is built from TRBV12-5 and TRBJ1-4; D is unclear. Germline V CDR1 and CDR2: LGHNT, FRNRAP. V was shortened by 1 base and J by 4 bases, with 7 bases between the two germline ends. There are 14 residues in the CDR3. CDR3: CASGLGLINEKLFF. CDR3 coding DNA: TGTGCTAGTGGTTTGGGACTGATTAATGAAAAACTGTTTTTT.

This chain uses TRBV2 with TRBJ2-1, with D unresolved. Per germline, CDR1 SNHLY and CDR2 FYNNEI. Between the trimmed V and J ends, which lost 6 bases and 4 bases, there was a span of 16 bases. The CDR3 has 15 amino acids. The CDR3 spells CASRASGLTYNEQFF. CDR3 bases: TGTGCCAGCAGGGCTAGTGGGCTGACTTACAATGAGCAGTTCTTC.

CDR3 amino acids: CASSFERHRYNSPLHF. CDR3 nucleotides: TGTGCCAGCAGTTTTGAACGTCACCGATATAATTCACCCCTCCACTTT. This sequence joins TRBV6-5 and TRBJ1-6; D gene uncertain. This CDR3 has 16 amino acids. From germline, CDR1 is MNHEY and CDR2 SVGAGI. Deletions cut 4 bases from V and 4 bases from J, with 14 bases between.

The rearrangement uses TRBV19 and TRBJ1-2, with a possible D match to TRBD1 (5 bases). The CDR3 contains 14 residues. Germline values: CDR1 LNHDA, CDR2 SQIVND (reference sequence). With 3 bases removed from V and 5 bases from J, the gap between germline ends came to 13 bases. In DNA form, the CDR3 reads TGTGCCAGTAGTATTTACGACAGCACATATGGCTACACCTTC. This gives the protein CASSIYDSTYGYTF. The entire variable domain, with the rest obtained from reference TRBV19 and TRBJ1-2, is as follows: DGGITQSPKYLFRKEGQNVTLSCEQNLNHDAMYWYRQDPGQGLRLIYYSQIVNDFQKGDIAEGYSVSREKKESFPLTVTSAQKNPTAFYLCASSIYDSTYGYTFGSGTRLTVV.

The gene calls are TRBV11-2 and TRBJ1-2; D might be TRBD1 (6 bases). In germline, CDR1 is SGHAT, CDR2 FQNNGV. Trimming removed 1 base at V and 4 bases at J, with 16 bases between. The CDR3 sequence is 16 residues long. CDR3 sequence: CASSLAPLDRFYGYTF. The CDR3 DNA reads TGTGCCAGCAGCTTAGCCCCCCTGGACAGATTCTATGGCTACACCTTC. Looking up the rest from reference TRBV11-2 and TRBJ1-2 gives the full variable domain: EAGVAQSPRYKIIEKRQSVAFWCNPISGHATLYWYQQILGQGPKLLIQFQNNGVVDDSQLPKDRFSAERLKGVDSTLKIQPAKLEDSAVYLCASSLAPLDRFYGYTFGSGTRLTVV.

In regard to this clone: Other DNA sequences in the same sample also yield this CDR3. This sequence joins TRBV18 and TRBJ1-2; TRBD1 is a possible D gene (5 bases). The CDR3 runs 13 residues. V was shortened by 6 bases and J by 2 bases, with 10 bases between the two germline ends. Germline CDR1 reads KGHSH; CDR2 reads LQKENI. CDR3 bases: TGTGCCAGCTCCCCGGACACGAACTATGGCTACACCTTC. It encodes CASSPDTNYGYTF.

This chain joins TRBV12-5 and TRBJ2-7, with TRBD1 as a possible D gene (6 bases). The V gene's germline CDR1 is LGHNT and CDR2 FRNRAP. This CDR3 region has 16 residues. V lost 6 bases and J lost 0, with 18 bases in between. The CDR3 here is CASGPIGQTNSYEQYF. The DNA of the CDR3 is TGTGCTAGTGGCCCCATTGGACAGACAAACTCCTACGAGCAGTACTTC.

The chain employs TRBV10-3 and TRBJ2-5; TRBD1 matches 7 bases. The CDR3 contains 14 residues. The germline V gene has CDR1 ENHRY and CDR2 SYGVKD. The trim removed 10 bases at V and 5 bases at J, leaving 13 bases unmatched. Here the CDR3 DNA reads TGTGCCACCAGAACTCCCACAGGGGCGGAGACCCAGTACTTC. This sequence encodes CATRTPTGAETQYF.

The rearrangement links TRBV7-9 to TRBJ2-7; D not resolved. This CDR3 spans 13 amino acids. V was clipped by 1 base and J by 4 bases, with 8 bases between them. Germline V lookup: CDR1 SEHNR, CDR2 FQNEAQ (reference sequence). CDR3 loop: CASSLGARYEQYF. The CDR3 nucleotides read TGTGCCAGCAGCTTAGGGGCGAGGTACGAGCAGTACTTC. The full variable domain, rest sourced from reference TRBV7-9 and TRBJ2-7, is DTGVSQNPRHKITKRGQNVTFRCDPISEHNRLYWYRQTLGQGPEFLTYFQNEAQLEKSRLLSDRFSAERPKGSFSTLEIQRTEQGDSAMYLCASSLGARYEQYFGPGTRLTVT.

This chain links TRBV30 with TRBJ1-1; weak D call: TRBD1 (5 bases). CDR3 length equals 14 residues. CDR1 GTSNPN and CDR2 SVGIG come from the germline V gene (reference sequence). Trimming shortened V by 0 bases and J by 3 bases, and 11 bases separated the two germline ends. CDR3: CAWSVWGGDTEAFF. The CDR3 region has the DNA TGTGCCTGGAGTGTATGGGGAGGGGACACTGAAGCTTTCTTT.

The chain combines TRBV5-8 with TRBJ2-5; tentatively, D is TRBD2 (6 bases). Germline-derived CDR1 and CDR2 are SGHTS and YDEGEE. This CDR3 region has 13 residues. The V gene lost 7 bases and the J gene lost 5 bases, with 15 bases spanning the gap. DNA for the CDR3: TGTGCCAGCTCGAGAGGGGAGGCGGAGACCCAGTACTTC. Its protein product is CASSRGEAETQYF.

A note on this clone: This sample includes further DNA sequences coding for the same CDR3. V is TRBV15 and J is TRBJ1-5; D might be TRBD1 (5 bases). Trimming shortened V by 3 bases and J by 6 bases, and 15 bases separated the two germline ends. CDR3 length: 15 amino acids. Germline assignment: CDR1 LNHNV and CDR2 YYDKDF (reference sequence). CDR3 protein: CATSRRLGDRQPQHF. Here the CDR3 DNA reads TGTGCCACCAGCAGGAGACTAGGGGATCGTCAGCCCCAGCATTTT.

The chain is built from TRBV27 and TRBJ1-2; perhaps TRBD1 as D (6 bases). Trimming shortened V by 0 bases and J by 2 bases, and 22 bases separated the two germline ends. The CDR3 sequence is 19 residues long. CDR1 is MNHEY and CDR2 is SMNVEV in the germline V gene (reference sequence). CDR3 nucleotide sequence: TGTGCCAGCAGTTTATCGAGTGGGGGCCTTTCGGGGGGCAACTATGGCTACACCTTC. Protein product: CASSLSSGGLSGGNYGYTF.

The chain uses TRBV9 and TRBJ2-5; TRBD2 matches 9 bases. Germline trimming cut 4 bases from V and 5 bases from J; bases unmatched to any gene: 9. This CDR3 comprises 15 residues. Per germline, CDR1 SGDLS and CDR2 YYNGEE. CDR3 sequence: CASSTWGLAGETQYF. The CDR3 nucleotides are TGTGCCAGCAGCACATGGGGACTAGCCGGCGAGACCCAGTACTTC. Using reference TRBV9 and TRBJ2-5 for the parts outside the CDR3, the full variable domain is DSGVTQTPKHLITATGQRVTLRCSPRSGDLSVYWYQQSLDQGLQFLIQYYNGEERAKGNILERFSAQQFPDLHSELNLSSLELGDSALYFCASSTWGLAGETQYFGPGTRLLVL.

CDR3: CASSQAGGNEQFF. In DNA form, the CDR3 reads TGCGCCAGCAGCCAAGCGGGAGGGAATGAGCAGTTCTTC. The chain is built from TRBV4-3 and TRBJ2-1; 8 bases match TRBD2. CDR3 length equals 13 residues. V lost 1 base and J lost 7; bases outside the gene matches: 0. Germline-derived CDR1 and CDR2 are LGHNA and YSLEER.

The genes are TRBV4-3 and TRBJ1-2, with D unresolved. Trimming left V 1 base short and J 8 bases short, with 17 bases between. The CDR3 sequence is 15 residues long. The V gene's germline CDR1 is LGHNA and CDR2 YSLEER. The CDR3 DNA follows: TGCGCCAGCAGCCAAGTCGGCGGGTCCGCACTCGGCTACACCTTC. Protein product: CASSQVGGSALGYTF.

J is TRBJ1-5 and V is TRBV2; D uncertain. Trimming took 6 bases from V and 2 from J, leaving 11 bases between them. The V gene's germline CDR1 is SNHLY and CDR2 FYNNEI. This CDR3 is built from 14 residues. CDR3 region: CASSQYLGNQPQHF. For the CDR3, the DNA is TGTGCCAGCAGCCAATACTTGGGCAATCAGCCCCAGCATTTT.